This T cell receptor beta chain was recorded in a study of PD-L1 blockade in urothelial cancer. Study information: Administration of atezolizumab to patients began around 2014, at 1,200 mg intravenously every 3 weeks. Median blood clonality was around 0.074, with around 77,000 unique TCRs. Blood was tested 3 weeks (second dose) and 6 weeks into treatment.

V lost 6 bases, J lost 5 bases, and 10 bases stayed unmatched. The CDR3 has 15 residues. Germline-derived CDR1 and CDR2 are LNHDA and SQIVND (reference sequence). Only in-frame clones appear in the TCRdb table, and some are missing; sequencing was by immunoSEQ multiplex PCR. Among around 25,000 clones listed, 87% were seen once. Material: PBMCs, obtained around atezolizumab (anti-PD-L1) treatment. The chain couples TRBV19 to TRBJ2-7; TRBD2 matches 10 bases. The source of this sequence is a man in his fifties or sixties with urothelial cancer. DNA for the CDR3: TGTGCCAGTAGGATAAGCGGGAGGGCCGTAAACGAGCAGTACTTC. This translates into CASRISGRAVNEQYF.